This T cell receptor beta chain was sequenced for a study of blood T cell repertoires in COVID-19. Overall study context: PBMCs, B-cell-depleted T cells, or T cells provided the cDNA or gDNA that made up the material.

The trim removed 3 bases at V and 5 bases at J, leaving 3 bases unmatched. CDR3 size: 13 residues. The germline CDR1 and CDR2 sequences are LNHDA and SQIVND (reference sequence). In the authors' workflow: Estimation of nucleated cell counts relied on the amplification of reference gene primers. Assay: immunoSEQ multiplex PCR; the TCRdb copy retains only in-frame clones and omits some. The DNA gave D and trimming, while V, J and clone size come from that table. The sample holds about half a million clones, 80% to 90% seen once. Input material: PBMCs or T cells enriched from blood (not recorded which). The chain joins TRBV19 to TRBJ1-1; 7 bases are shared with TRBD1. This sequence was found in a woman aged 60 to 75 who had recovered from COVID-19. The CDR3 DNA reads TGTGCCAGTAGTATGGGCAGGGGGACTGAAGCTTTCTTT. Translation: CASSMGRGTEAFF.